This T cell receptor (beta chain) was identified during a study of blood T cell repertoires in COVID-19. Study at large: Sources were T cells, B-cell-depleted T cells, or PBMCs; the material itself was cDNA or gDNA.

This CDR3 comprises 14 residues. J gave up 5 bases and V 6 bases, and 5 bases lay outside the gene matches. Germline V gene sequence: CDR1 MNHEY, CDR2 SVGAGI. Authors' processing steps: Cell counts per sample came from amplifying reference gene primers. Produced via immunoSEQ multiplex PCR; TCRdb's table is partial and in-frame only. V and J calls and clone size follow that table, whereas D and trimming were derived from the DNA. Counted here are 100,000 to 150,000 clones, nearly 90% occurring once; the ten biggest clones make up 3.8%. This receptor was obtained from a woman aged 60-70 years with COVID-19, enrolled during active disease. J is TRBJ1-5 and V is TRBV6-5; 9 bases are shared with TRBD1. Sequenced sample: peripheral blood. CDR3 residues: CASSLGQGYQPQHF. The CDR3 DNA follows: TGTGCCAGCAGCCTGGGACAGGGTTATCAGCCCCAGCATTTT.